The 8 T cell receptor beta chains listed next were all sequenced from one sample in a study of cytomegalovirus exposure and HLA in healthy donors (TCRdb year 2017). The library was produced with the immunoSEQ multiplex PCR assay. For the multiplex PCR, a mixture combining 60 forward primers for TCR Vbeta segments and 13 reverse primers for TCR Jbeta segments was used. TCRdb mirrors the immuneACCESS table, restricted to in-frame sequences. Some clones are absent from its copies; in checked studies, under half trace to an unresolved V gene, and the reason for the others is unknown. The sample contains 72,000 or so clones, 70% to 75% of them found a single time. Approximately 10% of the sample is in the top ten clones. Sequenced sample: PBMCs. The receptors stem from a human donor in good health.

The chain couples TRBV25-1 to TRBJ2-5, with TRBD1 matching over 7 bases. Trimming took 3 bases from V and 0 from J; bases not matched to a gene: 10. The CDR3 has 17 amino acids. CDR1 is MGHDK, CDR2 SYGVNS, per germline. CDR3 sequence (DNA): TGTGCCAGCAGTGACAAGGGGGCGGCCGGGGACCAAGAGACCCAGTACTTC. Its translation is CASSDKGAAGDQETQYF.

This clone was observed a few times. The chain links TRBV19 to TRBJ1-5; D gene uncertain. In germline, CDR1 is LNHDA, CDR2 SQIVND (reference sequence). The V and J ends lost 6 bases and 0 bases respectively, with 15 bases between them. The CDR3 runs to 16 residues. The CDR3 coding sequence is TGTGCCAGTAGCACAGCAGCCTTAGTTAGCAATCAGCCCCAGCATTTT. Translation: CASSTAALVSNQPQHF.

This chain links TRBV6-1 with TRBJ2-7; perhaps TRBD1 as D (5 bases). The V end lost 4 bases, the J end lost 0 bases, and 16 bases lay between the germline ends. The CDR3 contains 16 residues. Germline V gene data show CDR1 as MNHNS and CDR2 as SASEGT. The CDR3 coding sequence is TGTGCCAGCAGTGTCGAACGAAATACAGGCTCCTACGAGCAGTACTTC. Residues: CASSVERNTGSYEQYF.

The DNA of the CDR3 is TGCAGTGTGCAAGTCGCAGTTGAAGCTTTCTTT. Translated, it gives CSVQVAVEAFF. The chain links TRBV20-1 to TRBJ1-1; D not certain. CDR1 and CDR2 (germline): DFQATT, SNEGSKA (reference sequence). The CDR3 has 11 amino acids. V gave up 7 bases and J gave up 7 bases, with 13 bases separating them.

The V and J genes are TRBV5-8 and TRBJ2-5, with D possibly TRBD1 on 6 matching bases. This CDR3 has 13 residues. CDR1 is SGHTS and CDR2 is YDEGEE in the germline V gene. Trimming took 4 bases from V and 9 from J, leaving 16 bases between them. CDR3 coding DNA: TGTGCCAGCAGCCTATGGGGGCGAGGGGCCCAGTACTTC. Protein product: CASSLWGRGAQYF.

This chain's CDR3 is CASSEVPGGNQPQHF. CDR3 in DNA: TGTGCCAGCAGTGAGGTTCCAGGGGGCAATCAGCCCCAGCATTTT. V is TRBV6-1 and J is TRBJ1-5; possible D gene TRBD1, 6 bases. The CDR3 covers 15 residues. Germline lookup yields CDR1 MNHNS and CDR2 SASEGT. Between the trimmed V and J ends, which lost 3 bases and 2 bases, there was a span of 11 bases.

For the CDR3, the DNA is TGTGCCAGCATTCTTGACAAACGGGAAGCTTTCTTT. Protein: CASILDKREAFF. The V and J genes are TRBV6-1 and TRBJ1-1; D remains unclear. V was pared by 7 bases and J by 8 bases, with 14 bases between. The CDR3 loop spans 12 amino acids. Germline-derived CDR1 and CDR2 are MNHNS and SASEGT.

CDR3 residues: CASSSLQGYEQYF. The CDR3 DNA reads as TGCGCCAGCAGCTCCCTACAGGGCTACGAGCAGTACTTC. This chain links TRBV5-1 with TRBJ2-7; D is possibly TRBD1 (6 bases). V lost 3 bases and J lost 3, with 10 bases in between. Germline V gene data show CDR1 as SGHRS and CDR2 as YFSETQ. The CDR3 consists of 13 residues.